What follows are 25 T cell receptor beta chains derived from one specimen sequenced in a study of cytomegalovirus exposure and HLA in healthy donors. In the PCR, 60 Vbeta and 13 Jbeta primers were used. Using immunoSEQ multiplex PCR, the repertoire was profiled, and TCRdb retains in-frame clones only, with some absent. Among some 60,000 clones listed, more than 75% were seen once. Sequencing was performed on PBMCs. The source of these receptors is a male donor in good health and CMV-seronegative.

This clone occurred a few times. The chain has TRBV11-1 and TRBJ2-3; 9 bases match TRBD2. Per germline, CDR1 SGHAT and CDR2 FQDESV (reference sequence). The CDR3 sequence is 17 residues long. V lost 0 bases, J lost 1 base, and 5 bases stayed unmatched. The CDR3 protein is CASSLASQRGGTDTQYF. The CDR3 region has the DNA TGTGCCAGCAGCTTAGCGTCCCAGCGGGGGGGCACAGATACGCAGTATTTT.

This clone was observed a handful of times. The chain carries TRBV14 and TRBJ1-6, with D possibly being TRBD1 (5 bases). Germline V CDR1 and CDR2: SGHDN, FVKESK. This CDR3 has 14 residues. The V end was cut by 4 bases, the J end by 8 bases, with 12 bases between. CDR3 DNA sequence: TGTGCCAGCAGCCCCCTGGGGGAGGATTCACCCCTCCACTTT. Its protein is CASSPLGEDSPLHF.

This chain connects TRBV27 to TRBJ1-1, with D perhaps matching TRBD1 (6 bases). Trimming removed 4 bases from V and 4 bases from J, with 10 bases in between. From germline, CDR1 is MNHEY and CDR2 SMNVEV (reference sequence). This CDR3 has 13 amino acids. The CDR3 sequence: CASSYRGTTEAFF. As DNA, the CDR3 is TGTGCCAGCAGTTATAGGGGGACCACTGAAGCTTTCTTT.

The chain couples TRBV5-1 to TRBJ1-1; TRBD1 might be the D (5 bases). Trimming removed 3 bases from V and 2 bases from J, with 8 bases in between. This CDR3 is 13 amino acids long. Germline V lookup: CDR1 SGHRS, CDR2 YFSETQ. This CDR3 reads CASSSQGNTEAFF. The CDR3 DNA follows: TGCGCCAGCAGCTCGCAGGGTAACACTGAAGCTTTCTTT.

The rearrangement joins TRBV29-1 to TRBJ1-1, with D tentatively TRBD1 (5 bases). Trimming left V 7 bases short and J 4 bases short, with 19 bases between. This CDR3 contains 14 residues. CDR1 SQVTM and CDR2 ANQGSEA come from the germline V gene. In nucleotides, the CDR3 is TGCAGCGCCCGAAGGCCTGGGGGAGGCACTGAAGCTTTCTTT. Encoded protein: CSARRPGGGTEAFF.

The rearrangement links TRBV28 to TRBJ2-7; D is unresolved. The V end lost 1 base, the J end lost 4 bases, and 5 bases lay between the germline ends. The CDR3 contains 12 residues. The germline CDR1 and CDR2 sequences are MDHEN and SYDVKM. CDR3 DNA sequence: TGTGCCAGCAGTTTATTTGCGTACGAGCAGTACTTC. Translation: CASSLFAYEQYF.

In its sample, this clone was seen a few times. V usage is TRBV5-6 and J usage is TRBJ1-6, with D unresolved. The V gene lost 0 bases and the J gene lost 6 bases, with 4 bases spanning the gap. Germline-derived CDR1 and CDR2 are SGHDT and YYEEEE. The CDR3 has 13 residues. The CDR3 reads CASSLASNSPLHF. CDR3 in DNA: TGTGCCAGCAGCTTGGCCAGTAATTCACCCCTCCACTTT.

The J gene is TRBJ1-4, the V gene TRBV4-3; D is unresolved. Germline CDR1 is LGHNA and CDR2 is YSLEER. Trimming left V 4 bases short and J 8 bases short, with 14 bases between. The CDR3 has 14 residues. The CDR3 spells CASSRGGPREKLFF. The CDR3 DNA is TGCGCCAGCAGCCGAGGAGGACCGCGAGAAAAACTGTTTTTT.

V usage is TRBV30 and J usage is TRBJ1-2, with 10 bases matching TRBD1. V lost 3 bases to trimming and J lost 7 bases; unmatched junction nucleotides: 5. The CDR3 runs 13 residues. From germline, CDR1 is GTSNPN and CDR2 SVGIG (reference sequence). This CDR3 is CAWRGTGESGYTF. The CDR3 DNA is TGTGCCTGGAGGGGGACAGGGGAAAGTGGCTACACCTTC.

This rearrangement joins TRBV23-1 to TRBJ1-2; TRBD1 aligns across 7 bases. Being an ORF, TRBV23-1 has a function that is uncertain. V shed 8 bases, J shed 1 base, and the junction held 4 bases outside the gene matches. CDR3 length: 13 amino acids. The DNA of the CDR3 is TGCGCCAGCGGGGACAGCAGTAACTATGGCTACACCTTC. Translated: CASGDSSNYGYTF.

This sequence joins TRBV10-3 and TRBJ1-2, with D unclear. The germline gives CDR1 ENHRY, CDR2 SYGVKD. The CDR3 is made up of 12 amino acids. V was clipped by 2 bases and J by 5 bases, with 6 bases between them. The CDR3 region is CAISEADYGYTF. The CDR3, as DNA: TGTGCCATCAGTGAGGCGGATTATGGCTACACCTTC.

The V and J genes are TRBV6-1 and TRBJ2-2; D perhaps matches TRBD1 (5 bases). The germline CDR1 and CDR2 sequences are MNHNS and SASEGT. This CDR3 spans 12 amino acids. The CDR3 region has the DNA TGTGCATCCAGGGCGGACACCGGGGAGCTGTTTTTT. Its translation: CASRADTGELFF.

This chain uses TRBV4-3 with TRBJ2-7; no definite D call. V was pared by 1 base and J by 4 bases, with 8 bases between. Looked up from germline, CDR1 is LGHNA and CDR2 is YSLEER. The CDR3 has 13 amino acids. CDR3 amino acids: CASSQGPRYEQYF. The CDR3 DNA follows: TGCGCCAGCAGCCAAGGTCCTCGGTACGAGCAGTACTTC.

This rearrangement joins TRBV4-3 to TRBJ1-1, with TRBD1 identical over 7 bases. Germline CDR1 is LGHNA and CDR2 is YSLEER. Losses at the gene ends were 0 bases for V and 7 bases for J; bases not matched to a gene: 5. The CDR3 totals 14 residues. The CDR3 loop is CASSQDRGPSEAFF. The CDR3 DNA reads as TGCGCCAGCAGCCAAGATAGGGGGCCGAGTGAAGCTTTCTTT.

This rearrangement joins TRBV6-1 to TRBJ2-7, with TRBD1 matching over 7 bases. The CDR3 sequence is 13 residues long. Germline CDR1 reads MNHNS; CDR2 reads SASEGT. The trim removed 6 bases at V and 2 bases at J, leaving 4 bases unmatched. The CDR3 nucleotides are TGTGCCAGCAGGAGGGACAGCACCTACGAGCAGTACTTC. As protein: CASRRDSTYEQYF.

This clone has more than one count but fewer than ten. This rearrangement joins TRBV6-1 to TRBJ2-3; 11 bases match TRBD2. This CDR3 contains 15 residues. The germline V gene has CDR1 MNHNS and CDR2 SASEGT. The V gene end was trimmed by 2 bases and the J gene end by 4 bases; junction bases not matched to a gene: 2. CDR3 amino acids: CASSEFSGGADTQYF. Here the CDR3 DNA reads TGTGCCAGCAGTGAATTTAGCGGGGGGGCAGATACGCAGTATTTT.

This chain links TRBV21-1 with TRBJ1-2; the D call of TRBD1 is as the table states it, not checked on the DNA. TRBV21-1 is described as a pseudogene. CDR3 length: 16 amino acids. CDR3 sequence (DNA): TGTGCCAGCAGCGCAGCTAAGGGGGTGGGGGACTATGGCTACACCTTC. It encodes CASSAAKGVGDYGYTF.

This chain joins TRBV7-2 and TRBJ2-3; D gene unclear. The V end lost 4 bases, the J end lost 3 bases, and 11 bases lay between the germline ends. Germline assignment: CDR1 SGHTA and CDR2 FQGNSA. The CDR3 loop spans 14 amino acids. CDR3 sequence (DNA): TGTGCCAGCAGCTCTCAAATGAGTACAGATACGCAGTATTTT. The encoded protein is CASSSQMSTDTQYF.

The rearrangement joins TRBV7-3 to TRBJ1-4; perhaps TRBD1 as D (6 bases). This CDR3 region has 15 residues. Germline CDR1 is SGHTA and CDR2 is FQGTGA. Trimming removed 5 bases from V and 3 bases from J, with 13 bases in between. CDR3 in amino acids: CASSPNGGPNEKLFF. In nucleotides, the CDR3 is TGTGCCAGCAGCCCCAATGGGGGCCCTAATGAAAAACTGTTTTTT.

V usage is TRBV5-4 and J usage is TRBJ2-7; TRBD2 matches at 8 bases. CDR1 is SGHNT and CDR2 is YYREEE in the germline V gene (reference sequence). The CDR3 loop spans 14 amino acids. V shed 5 bases, J shed 5 bases, and the junction held 9 bases outside the gene matches. CDR3 DNA sequence: TGTGCCAGCAGGCTTAGCGGGGCCCTGAACGAGCAGTACTTC. Translating gives CASRLSGALNEQYF.

V usage is TRBV19 and J usage is TRBJ1-1, with 7 nucleotides matching TRBD1. CDR3 length equals 14 residues. V gave up 3 bases and J gave up 5 bases; unmatched junction bases: 6. The V gene's germline CDR1 is LNHDA and CDR2 SQIVND (reference sequence). The DNA for the CDR3 is TGTGCCAGTAGTATGGAAGGGGGCAAGACTGAAGCTTTCTTT. Its protein product is CASSMEGGKTEAFF.

The chain employs TRBV7-8 and TRBJ1-1; D is ambiguous. CDR1 and CDR2 (germline): SGHVS, FQNEAQ. Trimming shortened V by 1 base and J by 11 bases, and 11 bases separated the two germline ends. The CDR3 is made up of 12 amino acids. CDR3 region: CASSLEVEEAFF. DNA of the CDR3: TGTGCCAGCAGCTTAGAGGTGGAGGAGGCTTTCTTT.

The gene calls are TRBV6-1 and TRBJ1-2; D is perhaps TRBD1 (5 bases). The CDR3 covers 14 residues. The germline V and J ends were trimmed by 6 bases and 4 bases, with 15 bases remaining between them. Germline V gene lookup returns CDR1 MNHNS and CDR2 SASEGT. CDR3 in DNA: TGTGCCAGCAGCGGAGCGGGGGGTACCTATGGCTACACCTTC. It is translated as CASSGAGGTYGYTF.

Points on this clone: Other DNA sequences within the sample encode an identical CDR3. The chain employs TRBV7-9 and TRBJ1-2; no clear D. The germline CDR1 and CDR2 sequences are SEHNR and FQNEAQ (reference sequence). V dropped 1 base and J dropped 6 bases, with 6 bases sitting between them. The length of the CDR3 is 12 residues. CDR3 protein: CASSLGGDGYTF. The CDR3 DNA follows: TGTGCCAGCAGCTTAGGTGGAGATGGCTACACCTTC.

This clone rates as medium-sized. The chain recombines TRBV19 with TRBJ2-7; 12 nucleotides align to TRBD2. The CDR3 extends over 15 amino acids. J lost 4 bases, V lost 5 bases, and 6 bases had no gene match. Germline V gene lookup returns CDR1 LNHDA and CDR2 SQIVND (reference sequence). The CDR3 spells CASSVTSGGRYEQYF. CDR3 sequence (DNA): TGTGCCAGTAGTGTGACTAGCGGGGGAAGGTACGAGCAGTACTTC.